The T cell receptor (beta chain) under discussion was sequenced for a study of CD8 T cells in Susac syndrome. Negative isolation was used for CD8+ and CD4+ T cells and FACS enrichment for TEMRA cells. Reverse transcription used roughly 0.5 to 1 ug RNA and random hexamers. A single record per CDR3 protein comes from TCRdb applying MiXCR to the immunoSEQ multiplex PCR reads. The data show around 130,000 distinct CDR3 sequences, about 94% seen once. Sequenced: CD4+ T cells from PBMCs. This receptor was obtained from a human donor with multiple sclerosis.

The CDR3 nucleotides read TGTGCCAGCAGTTTAAGGACTAGCGGGACCTACGAGCAGTACTTC. It specifies CASSLRTSGTYEQYF. The rearrangement uses TRBV12-3 or TRBV12-4 and TRBJ2-7; 12 nucleotides match TRBD2. This CDR3 is 15 amino acids long. V dropped 2 bases and J dropped 2; count of bases not matched to a gene: 1.